This T cell receptor (beta chain) stems from a study of blood T cell repertoires in COVID-19. V gave up 0 bases and J gave up 6 bases, with 19 bases separating them. Germline CDR1 and CDR2: SGDLS and YYNGEE. The CDR3 is 17 amino acids. Generated by immunoSEQ multiplex PCR, the TCRdb table keeps only in-frame clones and is missing some. Altogether some 190,000 clones are present, about four fifths being singletons, with the ten largest covering under 12%. The specimen was peripheral blood. The TCR comes from a woman of 80 years or more with active or convalescent COVID-19. This chain uses TRBV9 with TRBJ2-1, with D possibly TRBD2 on 5 matching bases. The CDR3 DNA sequence: TGTGCCAGCAGCGTAGGCCCCCGGACTTTGGCCTCCAATGAGCAGTTCTTC. Protein: CASSVGPRTLASNEQFF.